These T cell receptor beta chains were read from a single sample in a study of Graves' ophthalmopathy and Graves' hyperthyroidism. TCRdb processed the multiplex PCR reads anew with MiXCR; each CDR3 protein has one entry. The sample lists 220,000 or so distinct CDR3 sequences; roughly a fifth were seen once. Sequenced: peripheral blood. Receptors were obtained from a woman aged 45-65 years with Graves' ophthalmopathy. Each CDR3 is given without its conserved first and last residue. Expanded clones are given a class, and other clones once, few, many or no size at all.

j_call: TRBJ2-2
clone_size: many
v_call: TRBV12-3/TRBV12-4
cdr3_aa: ASSLASNTGELF

j_call: TRBJ2-5
clone_size: many
v_call: TRBV30
cdr3_aa: AWAQGIQETQY

j_call: TRBJ1-2
clone_size: many
v_call: TRBV20-1
cdr3_aa: SARGSAGFNYGYT

j_call: TRBJ1-5
clone_size: many
v_call: TRBV12-3/TRBV12-4
cdr3_aa: ASSLVGGDQPQH

j_call: TRBJ2-7
clone_size: many
v_call: TRBV27
cdr3_aa: ASSFSGRGEQY

j_call: TRBJ2-5
clone_size: -
v_call: TRBV6-5
cdr3_aa: ASSSGETYQETQY

j_call: TRBJ1-2
clone_size: -
v_call: TRBV18
cdr3_aa: ASSPAKNYGYT

j_call: TRBJ2-5
clone_size: many
v_call: TRBV28
cdr3_aa: ASSSTKTLVETQY

j_call: TRBJ1-1
clone_size: many
v_call: TRBV5-1
cdr3_aa: ASSREVAAEAF

j_call: TRBJ2-5
clone_size: many
v_call: TRBV20-1
cdr3_aa: SARTPEPTGQFQETQY

j_call: TRBJ2-5
clone_size: -
v_call: TRBV10-3
cdr3_aa: AISDREETQY

j_call: TRBJ1-2
clone_size: many
v_call: TRBV28
cdr3_aa: ATFTGTRYGYT

j_call: TRBJ1-1
clone_size: -
v_call: TRBV6-2/TRBV6-3
cdr3_aa: ASSPTRIEAF

j_call: TRBJ1-5
clone_size: -
v_call: TRBV6-5
cdr3_aa: ASSYATNQPQH

j_call: TRBJ2-7
clone_size: many
v_call: TRBV12-3/TRBV12-4
cdr3_aa: ASTTPSTYEQY

j_call: TRBJ1-5
clone_size: many
v_call: TRBV19
cdr3_aa: ASVKDRAVPTPQH

j_call: TRBJ2-5
clone_size: -
v_call: TRBV7-2
cdr3_aa: ASSFVRQEETQY

j_call: TRBJ2-7
clone_size: -
v_call: TRBV6-1
cdr3_aa: ASGGSPYEQY

j_call: TRBJ2-5
clone_size: many
v_call: TRBV29-1
cdr3_aa: SAWDSETQY

j_call: TRBJ2-7
clone_size: many
v_call: TRBV6-2/TRBV6-3
cdr3_aa: ASSPLPRGAPLKKYEQY

j_call: TRBJ2-7
clone_size: many
v_call: TRBV7-2
cdr3_aa: ASRAGAYEQY

j_call: TRBJ2-5
clone_size: many
v_call: TRBV20-1
cdr3_aa: SARPPTQETQY

j_call: TRBJ1-2
clone_size: many
v_call: TRBV12-3/TRBV12-4
cdr3_aa: ARSGGRGRVGYGYT

j_call: TRBJ2-2
clone_size: many
v_call: TRBV15
cdr3_aa: ATSRDQLITGELF

j_call: TRBJ2-5
clone_size: many
v_call: TRBV6-5
cdr3_aa: ASSYSDQETQY

j_call: TRBJ2-5
clone_size: -
v_call: TRBV20-1
cdr3_aa: SARDPGGPGETQY

j_call: TRBJ2-3
clone_size: many
v_call: TRBV11-3
cdr3_aa: ASSLSRSSDTQY

j_call: TRBJ1-1
clone_size: many
v_call: TRBV30
cdr3_aa: AWSRGKNTEAF

j_call: TRBJ2-5
clone_size: many
v_call: TRBV10-3
cdr3_aa: AISEDGGEQETQY

j_call: TRBJ2-5
clone_size: many
v_call: TRBV15
cdr3_aa: ATSRDTGTMVTTTQY

j_call: TRBJ2-2
clone_size: -
v_call: TRBV12-3/TRBV12-4
cdr3_aa: ASSPRLGELF

j_call: TRBJ2-5
clone_size: many
v_call: TRBV4-1
cdr3_aa: ASSQGQLLATQETQY

j_call: TRBJ2-2
clone_size: many
v_call: TRBV6-1
cdr3_aa: ASSKKVGLVNTGELF

j_call: TRBJ1-2
clone_size: many
v_call: TRBV6-5
cdr3_aa: ASISVGRGYGYT

j_call: TRBJ2-7
clone_size: -
v_call: TRBV11-2
cdr3_aa: ASSFGQGETYEQY

j_call: TRBJ2-5
clone_size: many
v_call: TRBV5-1
cdr3_aa: ASQLAGQETQY

j_call: TRBJ2-5
clone_size: -
v_call: TRBV24-1
cdr3_aa: ATSDLGQGLGETQY

j_call: TRBJ1-5
clone_size: few
v_call: TRBV12-3/TRBV12-4
cdr3_aa: ASSFTGVQPQH

j_call: TRBJ2-5
clone_size: -
v_call: TRBV3-1
cdr3_aa: ASSQMGYQETQY

j_call: TRBJ1-2
clone_size: many
v_call: TRBV19
cdr3_aa: AGLLLGVGYT

j_call: TRBJ2-6
clone_size: many
v_call: TRBV6-5
cdr3_aa: ASSWSGANVLT